The 2 T cell receptor beta chains reported below all come from one sample, sequenced in a study of neurological immune-mediated disorders (dated by TCRdb to between 2019 and 2020). Library method: 5' RACE. Instrument on record: Illumina HiSeq 2500. Clones were called with MiXCR by TCRdb after fastp trimmed the public reads at Q25, and only in-frame beta chains were retained. Identical CDR3 protein sequences are pooled into one entry, listed with their most common genes and DNA. This sample is represented by tens of thousands of distinct CDR3 sequences; 4.3% of them were singletons. Approximately 5.4% of the sample is in the top ten clones. The time point label, as the study defines it: longitudinal time-point 3. The sequencing input was PBMCs. The receptors shown here come from a woman aged 60-75 years with multiple sclerosis.

This clonotype has ten or more counts. The chain combines TRBV12-3 or TRBV12-4 with TRBJ1-1; TRBD1 might be the D (5 bases). This CDR3 is built from 13 residues. V was trimmed by 6 bases and J by 1 base, leaving 9 bases between them. CDR3 DNA sequence: TGTGCCAGCAGCCAAACAGGGAACACTGAAGCTTTCTTT. Translating gives CASSQTGNTEAFF.

This clonotype has ten or more counts. The chain joins TRBV6-6 to TRBJ2-4; 9 bases align to TRBD1. The CDR3 spans 14 residues. The V gene end was trimmed by 5 bases and the J gene end by 4 bases; junction bases not matched to a gene: 3. Germline-derived CDR1 and CDR2 are MNHNY and SVGAGI (reference sequence). CDR3 bases: TGTGCCAGCAGTGACGGACAGGGGAAAAACATTCAGTACTTC. The encoded protein is CASSDGQGKNIQYF.